These 17 T cell receptor beta chains originate from one sample sequenced in a study of post-analysis software for immune sequencing data. Study-wide points: Included in a set of five TRBV segments more frequent in patients than controls were TRBV5-6, TRBV5-1 and TRBV20-1.

These receptors lack a known antigen. TCR beta libraries were prepared from cDNA with unique molecular identifiers. TCRdb re-derived calls from the PCR reads in MiXCR, one entry per CDR3 protein. The sample has roughly 800,000 distinct CDR3 sequences; 25% to 30% are singletons. Material: blood. The receptors were gathered from a girl under 18 with multiple sclerosis.

In this sample, this clonotype turned up a few times. J is TRBJ1-2 and V is TRBV20-1, with a tentative D call TRBD1 (5 bases). Germline assignment: CDR1 DFQATT and CDR2 SNEGSKA (reference sequence). The CDR3 contains 13 residues. Trimming removed 0 bases at V and 6 bases at J, with 11 bases between. In DNA, the CDR3 is TGCAGTGCTAGAGATTCGCAGGGTCATGGCTACACCTTC. Amino acid sequence: CSARDSQGHGYTF.

This clonotype was picked up a small number of times. The chain couples TRBV20-1 to TRBJ2-3; 8 nucleotides align to TRBD2. CDR3 length equals 15 residues. J was trimmed by 0 bases and V by 4 bases; bases with no gene match: 6. CDR1 and CDR2 from the germline V gene are DFQATT and SNEGSKA (reference sequence). CDR3 in DNA: TGCAGTGCTATCAAGACTAGCGACAGCACAGATACGCAGTATTTT. This encodes CSAIKTSDSTDTQYF.

There are many counts of this clonotype. This chain connects TRBV10-3 to TRBJ2-7; 7 bases line up with TRBD1. This CDR3 spans 14 amino acids. CDR1 and CDR2 (germline): ENHRY, SYGVKD. Trimming removed 7 bases from V and 0 bases from J; junction bases left unmatched: 6. DNA for the CDR3: TGTGCCATCAATCCCCGGGACAGCTCCTACGAGCAGTACTTC. Protein product: CAINPRDSSYEQYF.

This clonotype was found once. V is TRBV4-1 and J is TRBJ1-1; D is ambiguous. The CDR3 spans 14 residues. V lost 4 bases, J lost 3 bases, and 12 bases lay in between. The germline CDR1 and CDR2 sequences are MGHRA and YSYEKL. The CDR3 DNA follows: TGCGCCAGCAGCCGAATAGATGCGGACACTGAAGCTTTCTTT. Translating it yields CASSRIDADTEAFF.

The chain recombines TRBV5-1 with TRBJ2-1; TRBD2 agrees at 8 bases. V lost 0 bases and J lost 0; bases outside the gene matches: 14. Per germline, CDR1 SGHRS and CDR2 YFSETQ. This CDR3 has 20 residues. CDR3 loop: CASSLGYPSGSEGSYNEQFF. CDR3 coding DNA: TGCGCCAGCAGCTTGGGATATCCAAGCGGGAGTGAAGGCTCCTACAATGAGCAGTTCTTC.

The chain carries TRBV7-9 and TRBJ2-1, with 8 nucleotides matching TRBD2. V trimming: 2 bases; J trimming: 7 bases; junction bases outside the gene matches: 7. The length of the CDR3 is 15 residues. Per the germline V gene, CDR1 is SEHNR and CDR2 is FQNEAQ (reference sequence). The CDR3 coding sequence is TGTGCCAGCAGCTTACCAGCGGGAGTGGGAAATGAGCAGTTCTTC. Translation: CASSLPAGVGNEQFF. Looking up the rest from reference TRBV7-9 and TRBJ2-1 gives the full variable domain: DTGVSQNPRHKITKRGQNVTFRCDPISEHNRLYWYRQTLGQGPEFLTYFQNEAQLEKSRLLSDRFSAERPKGSFSTLEIQRTEQGDSAMYLCASSLPAGVGNEQFFGPGTRLTVL.

This clonotype was found a few times. This sequence joins TRBV9 and TRBJ1-2; no clear D. CDR3 size: 14 residues. The V and J ends lost 4 bases and 6 bases respectively, with 16 bases between them. Germline CDR1 SGDLS, CDR2 YYNGEE. The DNA for the CDR3 is TGTGCCAGCAGCCCCCGGACTCCACCCCATGGCTACACCTTC. Encoded protein: CASSPRTPPHGYTF.

The rearrangement joins TRBV3-1 to TRBJ1-1, with D unclear. With 1 base removed from V and 4 bases from J, the gap between germline ends came to 7 bases. CDR1 and CDR2 (germline): LGHDT, YNNKEL (reference sequence). The length of the CDR3 is 13 residues. The CDR3 nucleotides are TGTGCCAGCAGCCAAGTCCTGGGCACTGAAGCTTTCTTT. It yields the protein CASSQVLGTEAFF.

The rearrangement joins TRBV19 to TRBJ1-6; 7 bases fit TRBD1. V trimming: 4 bases; J trimming: 6 bases; junction bases outside the gene matches: 9. This CDR3 region has 16 residues. Germline CDR1 LNHDA, CDR2 SQIVND (reference sequence). CDR3: CASSTQTGAANSPLHF. The CDR3 nucleotides read TGTGCCAGTAGTACACAAACAGGGGCGGCTAATTCACCCCTCCACTTT.

The V call is TRBV27, the J call TRBJ2-7; D remains unclear. The germline V and J ends were trimmed by 2 bases and 2 bases, with 16 bases remaining between them. The CDR3 length is 16 residues. The germline CDR1 and CDR2 sequences are MNHEY and SMNVEV (reference sequence). The CDR3 protein is CASSLIPQRPPYEQYF. In nucleotides, the CDR3 is TGTGCCAGCAGTTTAATCCCACAGCGACCGCCCTACGAGCAGTACTTC.

This clonotype turned up a few times. The chain has TRBV5-1 and TRBJ2-4; D may be TRBD1 or TRBD2 (5 bases each). V was shortened by 1 base and J by 0 bases, with 11 bases between the two germline ends. Germline assignment: CDR1 SGHRS and CDR2 YFSETQ. This CDR3 region has 16 residues. Written as DNA, the CDR3 is TGCGCCAGCAGCTTGACCGGGACCTTAGCCAAAAACATTCAGTACTTC. Translating it yields CASSLTGTLAKNIQYF.

Only a few counts were recorded for this clonotype. The chain combines TRBV9 with TRBJ2-5, with D possibly TRBD2 on 6 matching bases. This CDR3 region has 15 residues. Per the germline V gene, CDR1 is SGDLS and CDR2 is YYNGEE. Trimming took off 4 bases at V and 11 bases at J, with 24 bases between the two ends. The CDR3 nucleotides are TGTGCCAGCAGCCCCGCCTTCGGGACTCCCAATGAGCAGTACTTC. This gives the protein CASSPAFGTPNEQYF.

This clonotype has just a few counts. This sequence joins TRBV5-6 and TRBJ2-1, with D perhaps matching TRBD2 (5 bases). Trimming cost V 4 bases and J 3 bases, with 14 bases left between them. Germline lookup yields CDR1 SGHDT and CDR2 YYEEEE. The CDR3 loop spans 15 amino acids. CDR3 nucleotide sequence: TGTGCCAGCAGCCGGACGAGGGTCTTCTACAATGAGCAGTTCTTC. This sequence encodes CASSRTRVFYNEQFF.

This clonotype occurred a few times. V usage is TRBV15 and J usage is TRBJ1-4, with TRBD1 as a possible D gene (5 bases). The CDR3 length is 15 residues. The germline V and J ends were trimmed by 3 bases and 4 bases, with 12 bases remaining between them. Germline-derived CDR1 and CDR2 are LNHNV and YYDKDF (reference sequence). This CDR3 reads CATSSPTDLNEKLFF. DNA for the CDR3: TGTGCCACCAGCAGCCCGACAGACCTTAATGAAAAACTGTTTTTT.

This clonotype has just a few counts. V usage is TRBV5-6 and J usage is TRBJ1-2, with D possibly being TRBD1 (6 bases). V gave up 4 bases and J gave up 3 bases, with 16 bases separating them. The CDR3 has 15 amino acids. Germline V gene lookup returns CDR1 SGHDT and CDR2 YYEEEE. The CDR3 coding sequence is TGTGCCAGCAGCCCGATCATAACAGGGCACTATGGCTACACCTTC. It translates to CASSPIITGHYGYTF.

This chain uses TRBV3-1 with TRBJ1-1; TRBD1 aligns across 9 bases. Trimming at V came to 7 bases and at J to 7 bases, leaving 10 bases not matched to a gene. Germline CDR1 reads LGHDT; CDR2 reads YNNKEL (reference sequence). CDR3 size: 14 residues. CDR3 in DNA: TGTGCCAGCACCCCAACAGGGGGCTTAGGTGAAGCTTTCTTT. This gives the protein CASTPTGGLGEAFF. The variable domain in full, completed from reference TRBV3-1 and TRBJ1-1, reads DTAVSQTPKYLVTQMGNDKSIKCEQNLGHDTMYWYKQDSKKFLKIMFSYNNKELIINETVPNRFSPKSPDKAHLNLHINSLELGDSAVYFCASTPTGGLGEAFFGQGTRLTVV.

This chain joins TRBV7-2 and TRBJ2-5; D is unresolved. CDR1 SGHTA and CDR2 FQGNSA come from the germline V gene. The CDR3 consists of 14 residues. The V and J ends lost 4 bases and 1 base respectively, with 10 bases between them. CDR3 sequence: CASSSRIGQETQYF. CDR3 in DNA: TGTGCCAGCAGCTCCCGAATCGGCCAAGAGACCCAGTACTTC.